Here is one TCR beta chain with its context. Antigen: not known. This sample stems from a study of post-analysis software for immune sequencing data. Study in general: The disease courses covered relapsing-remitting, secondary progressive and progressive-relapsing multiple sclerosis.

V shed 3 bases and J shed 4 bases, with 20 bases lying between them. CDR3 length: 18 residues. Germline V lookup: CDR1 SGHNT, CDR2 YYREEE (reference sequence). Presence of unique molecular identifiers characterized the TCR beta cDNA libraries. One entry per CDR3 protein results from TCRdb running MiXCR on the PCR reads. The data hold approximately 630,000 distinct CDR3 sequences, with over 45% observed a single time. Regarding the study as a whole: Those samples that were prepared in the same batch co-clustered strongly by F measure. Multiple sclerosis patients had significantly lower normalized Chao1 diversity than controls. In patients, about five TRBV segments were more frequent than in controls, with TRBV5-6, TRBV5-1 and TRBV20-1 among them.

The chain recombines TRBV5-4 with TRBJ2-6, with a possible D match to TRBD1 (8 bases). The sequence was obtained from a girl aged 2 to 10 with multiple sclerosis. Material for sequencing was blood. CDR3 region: CASSSNTGGVRGANVLTF. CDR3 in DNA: TGTGCCAGCAGCTCCAATACAGGGGGGGTGAGGGGGGCCAACGTCCTGACTTTC. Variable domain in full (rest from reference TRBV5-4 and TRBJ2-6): ETGVTQSPTHLIKTRGQQVTLRCSSQSGHNTVSWYQQALGQGPQFIFQYYREEENGRGNFPPRFSGLQFPNYSSELNVNALELDDSALYLCASSSNTGGVRGANVLTFGAGSRLTVL.